A single T cell receptor beta chain is shown here with its context. As yet, its antigen is unknown. This sample stems from a study of T cells in Graves' hyperthyroidism and ophthalmopathy. Active moderate-to-severe ophthalmopathy, Clinical Activity Score at least 3, NOSPECS at least 4, under 3 months' duration. The PBMCs studied were ones that came from about 9.9 ml fresh peripheral blood. Overall study results and limits: Ophthalmopathy cases were set apart from stable hyperthyroidism by a 13 V-J model. Most thyroid clonotypes with frequency above 0.001 were detected in blood.

The CDR3 length is 14 residues. The ends were cut back, 4 bases at V and 6 bases at J, with 12 bases in the middle. CDR1 is LNHDA and CDR2 is SQIVND in the germline V gene (reference sequence). RNA transcripts provided the source from which TCR beta CDR3 regions were amplified. Carried out on the TCR CDR3, a first-round RT-PCR used the HTBI primer set. Using its own MiXCR run on the multiplex PCR reads, TCRdb lists one record per CDR3 protein. The sample lists hundreds of thousands of distinct CDR3 sequences; 17% were seen once. Sequenced: blood. The clonotype originates from a woman aged 18-35 years with Graves' ophthalmopathy. The V gene is TRBV19, the J gene TRBJ1-4; D might be TRBD1 (5 bases). The CDR3 DNA reads as TGTGCCAGTAGTACCGGGGCGACCCATGAAAAACTGTTTTTT. This translates into CASSTGATHEKLFF.